Below, one T cell receptor beta chain is given with its context. Antigen unknown. 5'RACE template switching generated TCR cDNA, adding a universal primer site and UMIs. TCRdb re-called the 5' RACE reads through MiXCR, storing one row per CDR3 protein. The sample consists of 600,000 to 750,000 distinct CDR3 sequences, 9% to 15% of them appearing once. This specimen comes from a study of T cells after yellow fever vaccination. At the level of the study: Fractions containing few cells were prepared with SMART-Seq v4 Ultra Low Input.

Whole-study findings and limits: FACS-sorted repertoires might harbor abundant contaminating clonotypes from the bulk population.

V dropped 6 bases and J dropped 5 bases, with 15 bases sitting between them. This CDR3 has 13 amino acids. Per the germline V gene, CDR1 is SGHTS and CDR2 is YDEGEE. V usage is TRBV5-8 and J usage is TRBJ2-7; weak D call: TRBD1 (5 bases). The source is a man under 40 who received the YFV17D yellow fever vaccine. Material: PBMCs, obtained on the day of the yellow fever booster vaccination. CDR3 region: CASTQGIHNEQYF. The CDR3 nucleotides read TGTGCCAGCACCCAGGGTATTCACAACGAGCAGTACTTC. Full variable domain (missing parts from reference TRBV5-8 and TRBJ2-7): EAGVTQSPTHLIKTRGQQATLRCSPISGHTSVYWYQQALGLGLQFLLWYDEGEERNRGNFPPRFSGRQFPNYSSELNVNALELEDSALYLCASTQGIHNEQYFGPGTRLTVT.